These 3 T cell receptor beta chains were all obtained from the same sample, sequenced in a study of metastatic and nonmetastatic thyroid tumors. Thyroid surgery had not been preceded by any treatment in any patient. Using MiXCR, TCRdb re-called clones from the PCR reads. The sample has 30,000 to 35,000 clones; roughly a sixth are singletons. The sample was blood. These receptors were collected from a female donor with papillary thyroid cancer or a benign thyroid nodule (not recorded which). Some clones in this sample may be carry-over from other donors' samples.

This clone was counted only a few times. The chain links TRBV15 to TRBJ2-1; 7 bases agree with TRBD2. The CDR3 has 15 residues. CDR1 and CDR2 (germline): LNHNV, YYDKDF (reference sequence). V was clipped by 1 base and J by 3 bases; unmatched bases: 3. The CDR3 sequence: CATSRGLAHYNEQFF. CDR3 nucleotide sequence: TGTGCCACCAGCAGAGGACTAGCCCACTACAATGAGCAGTTCTTC.

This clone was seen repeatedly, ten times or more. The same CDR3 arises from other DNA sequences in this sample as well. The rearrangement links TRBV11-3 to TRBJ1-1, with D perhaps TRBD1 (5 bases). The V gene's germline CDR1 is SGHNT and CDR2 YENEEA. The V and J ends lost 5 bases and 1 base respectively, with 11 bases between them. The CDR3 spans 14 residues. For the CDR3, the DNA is TGTGCCAGCAGCCGGGGACCAGCGAACACTGAAGCTTTCTTT. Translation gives CASSRGPANTEAFF.

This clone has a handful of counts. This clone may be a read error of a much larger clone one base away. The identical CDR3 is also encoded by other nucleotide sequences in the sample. Written as DNA, the CDR3 is TGCGCCAGCAGCCAAGTCCCCACTGGAGCTTTTCGTTCACCCCTCCACTTC. Translating gives CASSQVPTGAFRSPLHF. This chain connects TRBV4-3 to TRBJ1-6; D is ambiguous. CDR1 LGHNA and CDR2 YSLEER come from the germline V gene. The CDR3 loop spans 17 amino acids.